What follows are 28 T cell receptor beta chains derived from one specimen sequenced in a study of Graves' ophthalmopathy and Graves' hyperthyroidism. Amplified TCR beta CDR3 regions were obtained using RNA transcripts as template. Amplification began with first-round RT-PCR using HTBI primers, then second-round multiplex PCR was performed. Each CDR3 protein gets one entry after TCRdb re-called the multiplex PCR reads with MiXCR. The sample carries roughly 380,000 distinct CDR3 sequences, roughly 14% recorded once. The sample consisted of peripheral blood. The source of these receptors is a young woman with stable Graves' hyperthyroidism.

This clonotype was counted a few times. The chain recombines TRBV9 with TRBJ2-2; 10 nucleotides align to TRBD2. The germline gives CDR1 SGDLS, CDR2 YYNGEE. V shed 3 bases and J 1 base; nucleotides not matched to a gene: 3. There are 16 residues in the CDR3. The CDR3 region has the DNA TGTGCCAGCAGCGGCGGACTAGCGGAGAACACCGGGGAGCTGTTTTTT. Its protein product is CASSGGLAENTGELFF.

This clonotype came up many times. The chain combines TRBV11-2 with TRBJ2-5; unclear D gene. Trimming cost V 2 bases and J 3 bases, with 13 bases left between them. CDR1 is SGHAT and CDR2 is FQNNGV in the germline V gene. The CDR3 spans 15 residues. The CDR3 DNA follows: TGTGCCAGCAGCTTAAGCGTCGCAGGCAAAGAGACCCAGTACTTC. Translation: CASSLSVAGKETQYF.

This clonotype was recorded many times. J is TRBJ2-7 and V is TRBV13; D possibly corresponds to TRBD2 (5 bases). CDR3 length equals 15 residues. V lost 7 bases, J lost 2 bases, and 18 bases lay in between. CDR1 and CDR2 (germline): PRHDT, FYEKMQ (reference sequence). DNA for the CDR3: TGTGCCAGCACCCGCCTCGGGAACTACACCTACGAGCAGTACTTC. It translates to CASTRLGNYTYEQYF.

The rearrangement joins TRBV6-1 to TRBJ2-2; a weak D match, TRBD1 (6 bases). The germline V gene encodes CDR1 MNHNS and CDR2 SASEGT. V shed 7 bases and J shed 2 bases, with 14 bases lying between them. CDR3 length equals 15 residues. The CDR3 protein is CASTEWTENTGELFF. In DNA form, the CDR3 reads TGTGCCAGCACCGAGTGGACAGAAAACACCGGGGAGCTGTTTTTT.

There are many counts of this clonotype. The chain has TRBV12-3 or TRBV12-4 and TRBJ2-5, with 10 bases that match TRBD2. The CDR3 covers 15 residues. V gave up 6 bases and J gave up 5 bases; unmatched junction bases: 9. CDR3 DNA sequence: TGTGCCAGCAGCCTGAGCGGGGGGGCCGCGGAGACCCAGTACTTC. It encodes CASSLSGGAAETQYF.

This clonotype has at least ten counts. The gene calls are TRBV14 and TRBJ1-2, with D unresolved. V lost 4 bases and J lost 3, with 12 bases in between. Germline lookup yields CDR1 SGHDN and CDR2 FVKESK. The CDR3 is 14 residues long. The CDR3 DNA is TGTGCCAGCAGCCCTCGACGGTTTGACTATGGCTACACCTTC. Protein product: CASSPRRFDYGYTF.

In this sample, this clonotype turned up many times. The junction departs from germline at one end; a sequencing error may be responsible. The V and J genes are TRBV6-1 and TRBJ2-7; the match to TRBD2 covers 13 bases. This CDR3 contains 13 residues. Looked up from germline, CDR1 is MNHNS and CDR2 is SASEGT. The DNA of the CDR3 is TGTGCCAGCAGTGACCACCTGGGACTAGCGGGGATCTTC. It codes for CASSDHLGLAGIF.

In its sample, this clonotype was seen a few times. The chain uses TRBV18 and TRBJ1-5, with unresolved D. The CDR3 runs 15 residues. In germline, CDR1 is KGHSH, CDR2 LQKENI. V dropped 5 bases and J dropped 7 bases, with 18 bases sitting between them. The CDR3 DNA is TGTGCCAGCTCAAATGTAGGGCCACCGGAGCAGCCCCAGCATTTT. Residues: CASSNVGPPEQPQHF.

The CDR3 loop is CASSPLGGDSNQPQHF. CDR3 in DNA: TGTGCCAGCAGCCCATTGGGGGGGGACAGCAATCAGCCCCAGCATTTT. The chain uses TRBV11-1 and TRBJ1-5, with TRBD1 as a possible D gene (5 bases). CDR3 size: 16 residues. Trimming took off 5 bases at V and 1 base at J, with 15 bases between the two ends. Germline assignment: CDR1 SGHAT and CDR2 FQDESV (reference sequence).

This clonotype has at least ten counts. Just one base apart from a much larger clone, this may be a read error. The CDR3 carries no conserved terminal phenylalanine or tryptophan, so it likely arises from a read error. The V and J genes are TRBV12-3 or TRBV12-4 and TRBJ1-5; D remains unclear. The CDR3 is 13 residues long. The ends were cut back, 6 bases at V and 4 bases at J, with 10 bases in the middle. CDR3 loop: CASREQFNQPQHS. CDR3 bases: TGTGCCAGCAGGGAACAGTTTAATCAGCCCCAGCATTCT.

This clonotype was seen repeatedly, ten times or more. This rearrangement joins TRBV7-2 to TRBJ2-5, with 11 bases lining up with TRBD2. J was trimmed by 4 bases and V by 5 bases; bases with no gene match: 6. The germline V gene encodes CDR1 SGHTA and CDR2 FQGNSA. The CDR3 extends over 15 amino acids. CDR3 residues: CASSAIGTSGETQYF. The CDR3 nucleotides are TGTGCCAGCAGCGCAATTGGGACTAGCGGAGAGACCCAGTACTTC.

A remark on this clonotype: A much larger clonotype is one base distant, so this may be a read error. J is TRBJ2-7 and V is TRBV25-1; 9 bases line up with TRBD1. CDR1 and CDR2 from the germline V gene are MGHDK and SYGVNS. V shed 1 base, J shed 6 bases, and the junction held 4 bases outside the gene matches. The CDR3 consists of 14 residues. CDR3 in DNA: TGTGCCAGCAGTGAATCCTCGGACAGGGGCGAGCAGTACTTC. Its protein is CASSESSDRGEQYF.

This clonotype has ten or more counts. The chain uses TRBV7-6 and TRBJ1-1; D is perhaps TRBD1 (6 bases). This CDR3 has 15 amino acids. Trimming took off 6 bases at V and 6 bases at J, with 20 bases between the two ends. Germline loops: CDR1 SGHVS, CDR2 FNYEAQ. The CDR3 is CASRLHGTPDAEAFF. DNA of the CDR3: TGTGCCAGCAGGTTACACGGGACACCTGATGCTGAAGCTTTCTTT.

Points on this clonotype: Relative to the germline gene, one junction end is altered; a read error may explain this. The chain carries TRBV6-1 and TRBJ1-6; 7 nucleotides match TRBD1. This CDR3 spans 14 amino acids. Germline CDR1 MNHNS, CDR2 SASEGT. CDR3 region: CASRQRDRNSPLNF. DNA for the CDR3: TGTGCCAGCAGACAGCGGGACAGAAATTCACCGCTCAACTTT.

The chain carries TRBV18 and TRBJ2-5, with TRBD1 as a possible D gene (8 bases). Germline V gives CDR1 KGHSH, CDR2 LQKENI. The V end lost 3 bases, the J end lost 9 bases, and 23 bases lay between the germline ends. The CDR3 extends over 16 amino acids. CDR3 DNA: TGTGCCAGCTCACCTGCCCGAGGACAGGGAGGGCAGTCCCAGTACTTC. Its protein is CASSPARGQGGQSQYF. Supplemented by reference TRBV18 and TRBJ2-5, the full variable domain reads NAGVMQNPRHLVRRRGQEARLRCSPMKGHSHVYWYRQLPEEGLKFMVYLQKENIIDESGMPKERFSAEFPKEGPSILRIQQVVRGDSAAYFCASSPARGQGGQSQYFGPGTRLLVL.

This clonotype was detected many times. The chain carries TRBV12-3 or TRBV12-4 and TRBJ1-2; D gene uncertain. The CDR3 is made up of 12 amino acids. V lost 2 bases and J lost 3, with 4 bases in between. In DNA form, the CDR3 reads TGTGCCAGCAGTTTAAGTGACTATGGCTACACCTTC. It yields the protein CASSLSDYGYTF.

The rearrangement links TRBV5-1 to TRBJ2-5, with D possibly matching TRBD1 (5 bases). Deletions cut 2 bases from V and 2 bases from J, with 16 bases between. Per the germline V gene, CDR1 is SGHRS and CDR2 is YFSETQ. The CDR3 is 16 residues long. As DNA, the CDR3 is TGCGCCAGCAGCTTCACAGGTTATGGGTCTCAAGAGACCCAGTACTTC. Protein sequence: CASSFTGYGSQETQYF.

This clonotype was counted many times. This chain connects TRBV6-5 to TRBJ1-5; the D is unclear. With 7 bases removed from V and 2 bases from J, the gap between germline ends came to 15 bases. CDR1 MNHEY and CDR2 SVGAGI come from the germline V gene. The CDR3 is 15 amino acids. CDR3 sequence reads: CASKSGSLGNQPQHF. CDR3 coding DNA: TGTGCCAGCAAGTCAGGCTCGTTGGGCAATCAGCCCCAGCATTTT.

This clonotype appeared many times. The V gene is TRBV12-3 or TRBV12-4, the J gene TRBJ2-7; D is undetermined. V lost 6 bases and J 2 bases, leaving 11 bases between the germline ends. The CDR3 extends over 13 amino acids. The CDR3 region is CASSLHSPYEQYF. As DNA, the CDR3 is TGTGCCAGCAGCTTACACTCGCCCTACGAGCAGTACTTC.

This clonotype was seen at least ten times. This chain joins TRBV19 and TRBJ1-1; D unclear. Looked up from germline, CDR1 is LNHDA and CDR2 is SQIVND (reference sequence). The CDR3 is 12 amino acids. V dropped 0 bases and J dropped 4 bases, with 3 bases sitting between them. The CDR3 nucleotides read TGTGCCAGTAGTATAGAGGGCACTGAAGCTTTCTTT. Residues: CASSIEGTEAFF.

At least ten counts were recorded for this clonotype. The V call is TRBV12-3 or TRBV12-4, the J call TRBJ1-6, with D perhaps matching TRBD1 (6 bases). CDR3 size: 14 residues. Trimming took off 4 bases at V and 7 bases at J, with 11 bases between the two ends. The CDR3 DNA is TGTGCCAGCAGTTCCCGGGACAAGAATTCACCCCTCCACTTT. This gives the protein CASSSRDKNSPLHF.

This clonotype was detected many times. This chain connects TRBV6-1 to TRBJ2-5, with 7 bases matching TRBD1. With V trimmed by 5 bases and J by 10 bases, 4 bases remained unmatched. The CDR3 is 11 residues long. Germline V lookup: CDR1 MNHNS, CDR2 SASEGT. The CDR3 nucleotides are TGTGCCAGCAGTTCACAGGGGAACCAGTACTTC. It yields the protein CASSSQGNQYF.

This clonotype showed up just a few times. The chain links TRBV4-1 to TRBJ1-5; D is ambiguous. The V gene's germline CDR1 is MGHRA and CDR2 YSYEKL. The CDR3 sequence is 15 residues long. V gave up 0 bases and J gave up 5 bases, with 11 bases separating them. This CDR3 reads CASSQDPRSYQPQHF. The CDR3 coding sequence is TGCGCCAGCAGCCAAGATCCACGTTCCTATCAGCCCCAGCATTTT.

This clonotype has a count of ten or more. The V and J genes are TRBV19 and TRBJ2-5, with no clear D. There are 16 residues in the CDR3. V lost 3 bases, J lost 9 bases, and 23 bases lay in between. Germline CDR1 is LNHDA and CDR2 is SQIVND (reference sequence). CDR3 amino acids: CASSIGFETSDPAQYF. DNA for the CDR3: TGTGCCAGTAGTATCGGATTCGAGACTTCCGACCCCGCCCAGTACTTC.

This clonotype was picked up many times. The chain recombines TRBV5-8 with TRBJ2-7; D ambiguous. The CDR3 loop spans 16 amino acids. The V end was cut by 4 bases, the J end by 1 base, with 18 bases between. Germline V gene lookup returns CDR1 SGHTS and CDR2 YDEGEE. This chain's CDR3 is CASSPPDSHRSYEQYF. The DNA for the CDR3 is TGTGCCAGCAGCCCCCCAGACTCCCACCGATCCTACGAGCAGTACTTC.

At least ten counts were recorded for this clonotype. This chain joins TRBV2 and TRBJ2-5; 8 bases map to TRBD1. Looked up from germline, CDR1 is SNHLY and CDR2 is FYNNEI. V lost 6 bases to trimming and J lost 5 bases; unmatched junction nucleotides: 5. The CDR3 length is 13 residues. The CDR3 loop reads CASSGQGEETQYF. CDR3 sequence (DNA): TGTGCCAGCAGCGGACAGGGTGAGGAGACCCAGTACTTC.

The V gene is TRBV18, the J gene TRBJ1-5, with D unclear. CDR1 is KGHSH, CDR2 LQKENI, per germline. The CDR3 length is 13 residues. Trimming removed 3 bases at V and 5 bases at J, with 8 bases between. The CDR3 region is CASSPSQDQPQHF. The CDR3 DNA sequence: TGTGCCAGCTCACCTTCGCAAGATCAGCCCCAGCATTTT. Full variable domain (rest looked up from reference TRBV18 and TRBJ1-5): NAGVMQNPRHLVRRRGQEARLRCSPMKGHSHVYWYRQLPEEGLKFMVYLQKENIIDESGMPKERFSAEFPKEGPSILRIQQVVRGDSAAYFCASSPSQDQPQHFGDGTRLSIL.

The table lists this clonotype with a few counts. The chain combines TRBV7-3 with TRBJ2-2; D is ambiguous. The CDR3 is made up of 12 amino acids. Germline V gene sequence: CDR1 SGHTA, CDR2 FQGTGA. V lost 5 bases to trimming and J lost 8 bases, with 9 bases between them. The CDR3 nucleotides are TGTGCCAGCAGCCCTTCTGTGGGGGAGCTGTTTTTT. Translated: CASSPSVGELFF.